This entry concerns a single T cell receptor (beta chain). The data originate from a study of blood T cell repertoires in COVID-19. Study context: Samples taken during acute and convalescent COVID-19 were collected in the United States, Italy and Spain. From T cells, B-cell-depleted T cells, or PBMCs came the material, which was cDNA or gDNA.

In the original workflow: For nucleated cells, counts were estimated from reference gene primer amplification. Only in-frame clones appear in the TCRdb table, and some are missing; sequencing was by immunoSEQ multiplex PCR. Clone size and the V and J calls come from that table; the DNA yielded D and trimming. Of under 200,000 clones listed, nearly 85% are singletons. Trimming took 8 bases from V and 0 from J, leaving 8 bases between them. The CDR3 totals 13 residues. Germline CDR1 reads MNHEY; CDR2 reads SVGAGI. The V call is TRBV6-5, the J call TRBJ2-1, with TRBD2 as a possible D gene (6 bases). This clonotype originated in a woman under 40 with acute or convalescent COVID-19. Source material: peripheral blood. CDR3 nucleotide sequence: TGTGCCAGCCAGGAGGGCTCCTACAATGAGCAGTTCTTC. This codes for CASQEGSYNEQFF.